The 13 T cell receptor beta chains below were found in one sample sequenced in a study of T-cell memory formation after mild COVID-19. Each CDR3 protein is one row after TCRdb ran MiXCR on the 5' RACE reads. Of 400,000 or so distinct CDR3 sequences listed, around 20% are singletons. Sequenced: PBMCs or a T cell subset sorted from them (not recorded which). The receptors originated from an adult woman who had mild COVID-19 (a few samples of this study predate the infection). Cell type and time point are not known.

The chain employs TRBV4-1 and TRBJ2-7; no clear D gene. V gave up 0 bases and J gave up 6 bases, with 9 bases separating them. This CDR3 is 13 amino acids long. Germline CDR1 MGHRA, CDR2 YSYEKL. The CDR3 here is CASSQEQVGEQYF. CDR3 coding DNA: TGCGCCAGCAGCCAAGAGCAGGTCGGCGAGCAGTACTTC.

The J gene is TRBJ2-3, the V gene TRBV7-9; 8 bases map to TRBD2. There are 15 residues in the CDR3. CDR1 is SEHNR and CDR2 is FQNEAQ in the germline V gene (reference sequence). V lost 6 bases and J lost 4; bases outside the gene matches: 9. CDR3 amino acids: CASRSGGLVADTQYF. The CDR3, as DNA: TGTGCCAGCAGGTCGGGGGGACTAGTGGCAGATACGCAGTATTTT.

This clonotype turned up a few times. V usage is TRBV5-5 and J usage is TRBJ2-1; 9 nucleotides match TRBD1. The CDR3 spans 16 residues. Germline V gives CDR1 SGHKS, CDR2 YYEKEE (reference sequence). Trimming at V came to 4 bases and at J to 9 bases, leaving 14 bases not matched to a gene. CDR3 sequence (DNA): TGTGCCAGCAGCCTGCTATCCACAGGGGGCTCAGGTGAGCAGTTCTTC. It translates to CASSLLSTGGSGEQFF.

The chain's CDR3 is CASSLLLARGNGYTF. For the CDR3, the DNA is TGTGCCAGCAGTTTATTATTGGCGCGCGGAAATGGCTACACCTTC. The V and J genes are TRBV12-3 or TRBV12-4 and TRBJ1-2, with D uncertain. Trimming left V 2 bases short and J 6 bases short, with 16 bases between. This CDR3 is 15 amino acids long.

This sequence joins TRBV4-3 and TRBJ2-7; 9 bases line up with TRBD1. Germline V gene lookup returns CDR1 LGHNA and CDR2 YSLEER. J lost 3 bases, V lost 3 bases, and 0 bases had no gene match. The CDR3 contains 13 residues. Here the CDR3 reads CASSQTGGYEQYF. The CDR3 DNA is TGCGCCAGCAGCCAGACAGGGGGCTACGAGCAGTACTTC.

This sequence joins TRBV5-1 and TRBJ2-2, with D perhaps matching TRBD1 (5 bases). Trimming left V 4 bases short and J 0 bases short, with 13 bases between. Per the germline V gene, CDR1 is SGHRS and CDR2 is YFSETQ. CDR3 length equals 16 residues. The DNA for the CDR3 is TGCGCCAGCAGCCTACAGGATCCCGCGAACACCGGGGAGCTGTTTTTT. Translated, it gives CASSLQDPANTGELFF.

This CDR3 is CASSSREGRMGQPQHF. In DNA form, the CDR3 reads TGTGCCAGCAGTTCCCGCGAAGGGCGGATGGGACAGCCCCAGCATTTT. The J gene is TRBJ1-5, the V gene TRBV2; unclear D gene. Trimming pared 5 bases from V and 7 bases from J, leaving 21 bases between. The CDR3 covers 16 residues. The germline V gene encodes CDR1 SNHLY and CDR2 FYNNEI. The full variable domain, with the rest looked up from reference TRBV2 and TRBJ1-5, is EPEVTQTPSHQVTQMGQEVILRCVPISNHLYFYWYRQILGQKVEFLVSFYNNEISEKSEIFDDQFSVERPDGSNFTLKIRSTKLEDSAMYFCASSSREGRMGQPQHFGDGTRLSIL.

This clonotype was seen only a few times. The CDR3 protein is CSASERAAYEQYF. The DNA for the CDR3 is TGCAGTGCCTCGGAGAGGGCCGCGTACGAGCAGTACTTC. The rearrangement links TRBV20-1 to TRBJ2-7; tentative D call: TRBD2 (5 bases). Germline CDR1 and CDR2: DFQATT and SNEGSKA (reference sequence). This CDR3 is 13 amino acids long. The V and J ends lost 6 bases and 4 bases respectively, with 16 bases between them.

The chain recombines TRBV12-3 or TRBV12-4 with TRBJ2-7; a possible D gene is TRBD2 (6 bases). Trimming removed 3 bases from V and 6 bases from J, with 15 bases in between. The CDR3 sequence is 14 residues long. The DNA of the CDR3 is TGTGCCAGCAGTTTGTTGGGAACGGAGGGCGAGCAGTACTTC. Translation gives CASSLLGTEGEQYF.

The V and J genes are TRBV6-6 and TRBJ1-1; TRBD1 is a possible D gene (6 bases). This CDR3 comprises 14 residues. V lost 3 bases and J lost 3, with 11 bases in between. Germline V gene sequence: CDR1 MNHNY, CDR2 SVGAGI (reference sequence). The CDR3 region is CASSYGTRDTEAFF. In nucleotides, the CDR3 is TGTGCCAGCAGTTATGGGACAAGGGACACTGAAGCTTTCTTT.

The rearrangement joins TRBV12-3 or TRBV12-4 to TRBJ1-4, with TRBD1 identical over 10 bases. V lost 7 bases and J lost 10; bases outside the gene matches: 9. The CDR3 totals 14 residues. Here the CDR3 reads CASTPGQGLGKLFF. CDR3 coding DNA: TGTGCCAGCACTCCGGGACAGGGGTTGGGAAAACTGTTTTTT.

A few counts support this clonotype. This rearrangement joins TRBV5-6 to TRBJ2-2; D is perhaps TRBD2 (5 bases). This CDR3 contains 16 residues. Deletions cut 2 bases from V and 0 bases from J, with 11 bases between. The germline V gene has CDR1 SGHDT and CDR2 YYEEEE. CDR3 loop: CASSFRSGTNTGELFF. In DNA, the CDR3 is TGTGCCAGCAGCTTTCGGAGCGGCACGAACACCGGGGAGCTGTTTTTT.

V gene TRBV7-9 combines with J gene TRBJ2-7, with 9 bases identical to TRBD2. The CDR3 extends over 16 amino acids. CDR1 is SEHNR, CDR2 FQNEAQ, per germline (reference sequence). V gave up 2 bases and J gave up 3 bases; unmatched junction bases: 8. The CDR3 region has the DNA TGTGCCAGCAGCTTATCGCTAGCGGGGTCCTTCTACGAGCAGTACTTC. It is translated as CASSLSLAGSFYEQYF.